This T cell receptor beta chain was recovered during a study of T cell responses to AZD1222 COVID-19 vaccine (dated by TCRdb to the early 2020s). A note on the overall study: A total of 233 trial participants underwent TCR sequencing, of whom 200 to 220 had received two doses of AZD1222 and approximately 25 had received two doses of the MenACWY control vaccine. Trial participants were enrolled by age into 18-55, 56-69 and 70-plus year subgroups, with roughly 150, 30 and 60 TCR-sequenced participants respectively.

Taken with the paper, the label for time point translates to: about 28 days (+/-7) after the second vaccine dose. Because spike-specific TCR depth and breadth did not differ between the two schedules, AZD1222 recipients who got a second dose at roughly 4 weeks were pooled with those who got a second dose at roughly 12 weeks. Vaccinee samples were obtained from the UK trials COV001 and COV002, which included a single-blind randomized controlled phase 2/3 trial of AZD1222 (ChAdOx1 nCoV-19) in healthy adults. For TCRbeta chain sequencing, PBMC samples from trial participants were taken at day 0 and at day 28 after the second dose. The CDR3 regions of human TCRbeta chains were analyzed by immunosequencing. The study's processing was this. TCRs in the repertoires were matched against a reference library of SARS-CoV-2-specific TCRs that had been generated with the MIRA antigen-specificity platform. Breadth was defined as the fraction of unique TCRs that were SARS-CoV-2-associated. Depth was defined as the fraction of total T cells that were SARS-CoV-2-associated. Using the MIRA data, every spike-specific TCR was mapped to the spike region that the TCR reacted to and assigned to either a CD4 or a CD8 class. Log10-transformed breadth and depth values were compared by one-way ANOVA with Sidak's multiple comparisons tests. Entries here come from immuneACCESS through TCRdb and include only in-frame sequences with V and J called. Some clones fail to appear in such tables; in the studies checked, an unresolved V gene covers under half of the shortfall, and the cause of the remainder is unknown. V and J calls and clone size are as listed in that table; D and trimming were resolved from the DNA. Counted in this sample were some 110,000 clones; around 84% of them appeared once. The ten largest account for 15% to 20% of the sample.

Results the study describes overall, beyond this receptor: In the small 56-69-year group, the increase in depth fell short of significance, most likely because of low power. The whole spike protein was spanned by vaccine-associated CD4 TCRs, and dominant responses were seen in regions 160-218 and 743-854. Participants were mostly white British and included more females than males, and it was suggested by the authors that clonal diversity may have been underestimated. Spike-specific TCR breadth and depth rose significantly after two AZD1222 doses compared with day 0 and with MenACWY recipients. Because no day 14 peak-response samples were available, repertoires were characterized only after the peak T cell response. Reportedly, almost half of the unique spike-specific TCRs recognized epitopes lying outside the regions that are mutated in the B.1.351 and B.1.1.7 variants. Only a handful of AZD1222 recipients were SARS-CoV-2 seropositive at baseline, limiting conclusions about previously exposed vaccinees.

This clone was seen once. The antigen this receptor binds is unknown. Within one base of it there is no much larger clone, and no base qualities were kept. From the cysteine up to the phenylalanine, the CDR3 has a length of 21 residues. The CDR3 DNA has 63 bases and is translated from base 1. This TCR was sampled from an adult who received the AZD1222 COVID-19 vaccine. Here the chain combines TRBV21-1 and TRBJ2-4; TRBD1 was called by the table and not checked on the DNA. TRBV21-1 is flagged as a pseudogene. The source was peripheral blood, collected 28 days after the second AZD1222 dose. CDR3 reads: CASSHRDRGFARDLAKNIQYF. The DNA reads as follows: TGTGCCAGCAGCCATCGGGACAGGGGATTCGCGCGTGATCTAGCCAAAAACATTCAGTACTTC.